The clone carrying this T cell receptor beta chain has just a few counts. CDR3 length: 15 amino acids. Germline loops: CDR1 MNHEY, CDR2 SVGAGI. The V and J ends lost 7 bases and 5 bases, in that order; junction bases with no gene match: 5. The data were taken from a study of blood T cell repertoires in COVID-19. How the authors handled the data: Amplification with reference gene primers provided the estimates of nucleated cell counts. Produced via immunoSEQ multiplex PCR; TCRdb's table is partial and in-frame only. V, J and clone size reflect that table, while D and trimming were determined from the DNA. This sample has approximately 56,000 clones, with about 83% found just once.

This chain connects TRBV6-5 to TRBJ2-7; 16 bases fit TRBD2. This sequence originates from a man aged 65 to 79 with active COVID-19. The sequencing input was peripheral blood. CDR3: CASTGTSGGVNEQYF. As DNA, the CDR3 is TGTGCCAGCACCGGGACTAGCGGGGGGGTAAACGAGCAGTACTTC.